What follows is one T cell receptor (beta chain) and its context. Its target is not known. These data belong to a study of cytomegalovirus exposure and HLA in healthy donors. Looked up from germline, CDR1 is SNHLY and CDR2 is FYNNEI. Trimming removed 4 bases from V and 13 bases from J, with 14 bases in between. CDR3 length: 12 amino acids. Study conclusions and caveats: A few CMV-associated chains were confirmed in vitro to be specific for CMV antigens.

PCR involved 60 Vbeta and 13 Jbeta primers. Profiling relied on immunoSEQ multiplex PCR, and the TCRdb table lists in-frame clones only, not all of them. The sample includes under 150,000 clones. Sample: PBMCs. The TCR was taken from an older woman in good health and CMV-seronegative. V and J are TRBV2 and TRBJ2-1, with a weak D call TRBD2 (6 bases). The CDR3 loop reads CASSGYGGLQFF. The CDR3 DNA sequence: TGTGCCAGCAGTGGGTATGGGGGACTCCAGTTCTTC. The whole variable domain, filled in from reference TRBV2 and TRBJ2-1, reads EPEVTQTPSHQVTQMGQEVILRCVPISNHLYFYWYRQILGQKVEFLVSFYNNEISEKSEIFDDQFSVERPDGSNFTLKIRSTKLEDSAMYFCASSGYGGLQFFGPGTRLTVL.